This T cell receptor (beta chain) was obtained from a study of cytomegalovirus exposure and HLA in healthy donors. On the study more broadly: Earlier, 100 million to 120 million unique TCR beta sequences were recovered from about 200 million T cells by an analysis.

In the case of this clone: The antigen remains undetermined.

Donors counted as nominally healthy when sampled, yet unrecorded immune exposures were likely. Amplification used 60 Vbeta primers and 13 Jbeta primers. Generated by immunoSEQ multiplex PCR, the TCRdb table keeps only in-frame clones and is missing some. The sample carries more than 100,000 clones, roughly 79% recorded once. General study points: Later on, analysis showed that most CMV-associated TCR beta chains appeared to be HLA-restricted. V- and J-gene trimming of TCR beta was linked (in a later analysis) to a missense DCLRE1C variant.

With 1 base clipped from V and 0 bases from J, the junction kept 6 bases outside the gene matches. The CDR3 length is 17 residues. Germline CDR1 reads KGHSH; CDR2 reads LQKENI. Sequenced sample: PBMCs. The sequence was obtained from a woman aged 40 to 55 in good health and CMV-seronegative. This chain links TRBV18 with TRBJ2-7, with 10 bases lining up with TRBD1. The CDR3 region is CASSPLAGTGVSYEQYF. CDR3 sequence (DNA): TGTGCCAGCTCACCACTCGCTGGGACAGGGGTCTCCTACGAGCAGTACTTC.